These 19 T cell receptor beta chains originate from one sample sequenced in a study of response to subunit inactivated influenza vaccine. From the RT-PCR reads, TCRdb called clonotypes with MiXCR, one entry per CDR3 protein. In the table there are over 750,000 distinct CDR3 sequences, 21% of which are singletons. The sample in question was PBMCs from blood, obtained around 5 days after vaccination. The receptors were sampled from a man aged 50 to 59 who received an inactivated influenza vaccine.

This chain joins TRBV20-1 and TRBJ2-7; D gene unclear. With 7 bases removed from V and 4 bases from J, the gap between germline ends came to 11 bases. The CDR3 has 11 residues. Germline lookup yields CDR1 DFQATT and CDR2 SNEGSKA (reference sequence). For the CDR3, the DNA is TGCAGTGTGTCAGAAATTTACGAGCAGTACTTC. Encoded protein: CSVSEIYEQYF.

The chain is built from TRBV3-1 and TRBJ2-2, with TRBD1 as a possible D gene (5 bases). CDR1 and CDR2 from the germline V gene are LGHDT and YNNKEL (reference sequence). The V end was cut by 4 bases, the J end by 6 bases, with 12 bases between. This CDR3 contains 14 residues. The CDR3 region is CASSLGARSGELFF. CDR3 in DNA: TGTGCCAGCAGCCTTGGGGCACGTTCCGGGGAGCTGTTTTTT.

This clonotype was counted between two and nine times. The V call is TRBV15, the J call TRBJ2-7; 12 bases agree with TRBD2. V dropped 9 bases and J dropped 0; count of bases not matched to a gene: 9. This CDR3 is built from 16 residues. The germline V gene has CDR1 LNHNV and CDR2 YYDKDF (reference sequence). The CDR3, as DNA: TGTGCCACTAGCCCGGGACTAGCGGGCGCCTCCTACGAGCAGTACTTC. Amino acids: CATSPGLAGASYEQYF.

In this sample, this clonotype turned up a few times. The chain combines TRBV20-1 with TRBJ2-7; perhaps TRBD2 as D (5 bases). V was shortened by 3 bases and J by 4 bases, with 13 bases between the two germline ends. CDR1 and CDR2 from the germline V gene are DFQATT and SNEGSKA (reference sequence). This CDR3 is built from 13 residues. The CDR3 loop is CSASPQLEYEQYF. CDR3 nucleotide sequence: TGCAGTGCTAGTCCGCAACTAGAATACGAGCAGTACTTC.

J is TRBJ1-2 and V is TRBV20-1; D not resolved. V dropped 7 bases and J dropped 0 bases, with 12 bases sitting between them. The CDR3 is made up of 13 amino acids. Germline loops: CDR1 DFQATT, CDR2 SNEGSKA (reference sequence). The CDR3 loop is CSGWARTNYGYTF. CDR3 in DNA: TGCAGTGGGTGGGCCCGGACTAACTATGGCTACACCTTC.

V usage is TRBV20-1 and J usage is TRBJ2-1, with 7 bases matching TRBD1. Germline assignment: CDR1 DFQATT and CDR2 SNEGSKA (reference sequence). This CDR3 is 14 amino acids long. The trim removed 5 bases at V and 4 bases at J, leaving 8 bases unmatched. The CDR3 coding sequence is TGCAGTGCTGAACAGGGGAAAGGGTACAATGAGCAGTTCTTC. As protein: CSAEQGKGYNEQFF.

This clonotype was observed a handful of times. The chain couples TRBV20-1 to TRBJ2-7; 11 bases are a match to TRBD1. The CDR3 totals 15 residues. The junction had 7 bases not matched to a gene; V was cut back by 0 bases and J by 6 bases. CDR1 and CDR2 from the germline V gene are DFQATT and SNEGSKA (reference sequence). CDR3: CSARDLAGTGGEQYF. CDR3 DNA sequence: TGCAGTGCTAGAGATCTGGCCGGGACAGGGGGCGAGCAGTACTTC.

The chain is built from TRBV11-2 and TRBJ2-6; D possibly corresponds to TRBD1 (6 bases). Germline CDR1 and CDR2: SGHAT and FQNNGV. V shed 7 bases and J shed 3 bases, with 13 bases lying between them. This CDR3 region has 15 residues. CDR3 amino acids: CASTTPGVGANVLTF. CDR3 nucleotide sequence: TGTGCCAGCACTACTCCAGGGGTTGGGGCCAACGTCCTGACTTTC. The complete variable domain, with remaining parts taken from reference TRBV11-2 and TRBJ2-6, reads EAGVAQSPRYKIIEKRQSVAFWCNPISGHATLYWYQQILGQGPKLLIQFQNNGVVDDSQLPKDRFSAERLKGVDSTLKIQPAKLEDSAVYLCASTTPGVGANVLTFGAGSRLTVL.

V gene TRBV20-1 combines with J gene TRBJ2-3; perhaps TRBD2 as D (5 bases). V dropped 3 bases and J dropped 8 bases, with 15 bases sitting between them. The CDR3 spans 13 residues. The V gene's germline CDR1 is DFQATT and CDR2 SNEGSKA (reference sequence). The CDR3 reads CSARGSRSATQYF. The CDR3 DNA sequence: TGCAGTGCTAGGGGGAGTAGATCGGCTACGCAGTATTTT.

This clonotype was seen a few times. Here the CDR3 reads CSVGQGYNEQFF. For the CDR3, the DNA is TGCAGCGTAGGACAGGGCTACAATGAGCAGTTCTTC. The genes are TRBV29-1 and TRBJ2-1; 8 bases match TRBD1. V shed 6 bases, J shed 3 bases, and the junction held 1 base outside the gene matches. Germline V gene lookup returns CDR1 SQVTM and CDR2 ANQGSEA. This CDR3 comprises 12 residues.

This rearrangement joins TRBV7-9 to TRBJ2-5; D gene uncertain. Trimming took 3 bases from V and 2 from J, leaving 16 bases between them. This CDR3 contains 16 residues. CDR1 is SEHNR and CDR2 is FQNEAQ in the germline V gene (reference sequence). The CDR3 loop reads CASSFPILSRQETQYF. DNA for the CDR3: TGTGCCAGCAGCTTTCCTATCCTTAGTAGGCAAGAGACCCAGTACTTC.

This clonotype was seen a handful of times. The chain links TRBV12-3 or TRBV12-4 to TRBJ2-2, with D uncertain. The V and J ends lost 3 bases and 7 bases respectively, with 9 bases between them. This CDR3 comprises 13 residues. CDR3 residues: CASSFLSNGELFF. In DNA form, the CDR3 reads TGTGCCAGCAGTTTTTTGTCAAACGGGGAGCTGTTTTTT.

The DNA of the CDR3 is TGTGCCAGCAGCGTAGTCGTTGGGTCCCATGAGCAGTTCTTC. This encodes CASSVVVGSHEQFF. This chain uses TRBV9 with TRBJ2-1; no clear D gene. This CDR3 spans 14 amino acids. Trimming cost V 0 bases and J 8 bases, with 12 bases left between them. Germline V gene lookup returns CDR1 SGDLS and CDR2 YYNGEE.

The chain carries TRBV7-4 and TRBJ2-3; D is undetermined. The CDR3 has 18 residues. The V end was cut by 3 bases, the J end by 2 bases, with 21 bases between. Germline loops: CDR1 SGHVT, CDR2 SQSDAQ. DNA of the CDR3: TGTGCCAGCAGCTTTCACCGTAGTTGCGGAACCACCACAGATACGCAGTATTTT. This sequence encodes CASSFHRSCGTTTDTQYF.

The table lists this clonotype with a few counts. The chain couples TRBV2 to TRBJ1-2, with 12 bases lining up with TRBD1. Trimming took 6 bases from V and 7 from J; bases not matched to a gene: 3. Germline V gene sequence: CDR1 SNHLY, CDR2 FYNNEI. The CDR3 covers 13 residues. In DNA form, the CDR3 reads TGTGCCAGCAGGCCGGGACAGGGGGCTGGCTACACCTTC. Encoded protein: CASRPGQGAGYTF.

This clonotype was counted ten times or more. This chain uses TRBV7-9 with TRBJ2-7; 8 bases align to TRBD1. Germline V lookup: CDR1 SEHNR, CDR2 FQNEAQ (reference sequence). With 5 bases clipped from V and 4 bases from J, the junction kept 10 bases outside the gene matches. The CDR3 is 15 amino acids. The CDR3 reads CASSGWTGRRYEQYF. The CDR3 region has the DNA TGTGCCAGCAGCGGGTGGACAGGGAGGAGGTACGAGCAGTACTTC.

This clonotype turned up a few times. The chain joins TRBV2 to TRBJ2-7, with D possibly TRBD2 on 5 matching bases. This CDR3 is 11 amino acids long. Germline V lookup: CDR1 SNHLY, CDR2 FYNNEI. The germline V and J ends were trimmed by 3 bases and 6 bases, with 6 bases remaining between them. The CDR3 nucleotides are TGTGCCAGCAGTGATGGAGGCGAGCAGTACTTC. Its translation: CASSDGGEQYF. Full variable domain (missing parts from reference TRBV2 and TRBJ2-7): EPEVTQTPSHQVTQMGQEVILRCVPISNHLYFYWYRQILGQKVEFLVSFYNNEISEKSEIFDDQFSVERPDGSNFTLKIRSTKLEDSAMYFCASSDGGEQYFGPGTRLTVT.

This clonotype was recorded many times. The J gene is TRBJ2-2, the V gene TRBV29-1; 9 nucleotides match TRBD1. The V gene's germline CDR1 is SQVTM and CDR2 ANQGSEA. The CDR3 totals 12 residues. V was pared by 4 bases and J by 6 bases, with 0 bases of the junction left unmatched. The CDR3 sequence: CSVGQGAGELFF. CDR3 in DNA: TGCAGCGTTGGACAGGGGGCCGGGGAGCTGTTTTTT.

V is TRBV20-1 and J is TRBJ2-3, with D perhaps TRBD1 or TRBD2 (6 bases each). Per germline, CDR1 DFQATT and CDR2 SNEGSKA (reference sequence). This CDR3 spans 12 amino acids. CDR3: CTHRGVADTQYF. Written as DNA, the CDR3 is TGCACCCATAGGGGGGTGGCAGATACGCAGTATTTT.